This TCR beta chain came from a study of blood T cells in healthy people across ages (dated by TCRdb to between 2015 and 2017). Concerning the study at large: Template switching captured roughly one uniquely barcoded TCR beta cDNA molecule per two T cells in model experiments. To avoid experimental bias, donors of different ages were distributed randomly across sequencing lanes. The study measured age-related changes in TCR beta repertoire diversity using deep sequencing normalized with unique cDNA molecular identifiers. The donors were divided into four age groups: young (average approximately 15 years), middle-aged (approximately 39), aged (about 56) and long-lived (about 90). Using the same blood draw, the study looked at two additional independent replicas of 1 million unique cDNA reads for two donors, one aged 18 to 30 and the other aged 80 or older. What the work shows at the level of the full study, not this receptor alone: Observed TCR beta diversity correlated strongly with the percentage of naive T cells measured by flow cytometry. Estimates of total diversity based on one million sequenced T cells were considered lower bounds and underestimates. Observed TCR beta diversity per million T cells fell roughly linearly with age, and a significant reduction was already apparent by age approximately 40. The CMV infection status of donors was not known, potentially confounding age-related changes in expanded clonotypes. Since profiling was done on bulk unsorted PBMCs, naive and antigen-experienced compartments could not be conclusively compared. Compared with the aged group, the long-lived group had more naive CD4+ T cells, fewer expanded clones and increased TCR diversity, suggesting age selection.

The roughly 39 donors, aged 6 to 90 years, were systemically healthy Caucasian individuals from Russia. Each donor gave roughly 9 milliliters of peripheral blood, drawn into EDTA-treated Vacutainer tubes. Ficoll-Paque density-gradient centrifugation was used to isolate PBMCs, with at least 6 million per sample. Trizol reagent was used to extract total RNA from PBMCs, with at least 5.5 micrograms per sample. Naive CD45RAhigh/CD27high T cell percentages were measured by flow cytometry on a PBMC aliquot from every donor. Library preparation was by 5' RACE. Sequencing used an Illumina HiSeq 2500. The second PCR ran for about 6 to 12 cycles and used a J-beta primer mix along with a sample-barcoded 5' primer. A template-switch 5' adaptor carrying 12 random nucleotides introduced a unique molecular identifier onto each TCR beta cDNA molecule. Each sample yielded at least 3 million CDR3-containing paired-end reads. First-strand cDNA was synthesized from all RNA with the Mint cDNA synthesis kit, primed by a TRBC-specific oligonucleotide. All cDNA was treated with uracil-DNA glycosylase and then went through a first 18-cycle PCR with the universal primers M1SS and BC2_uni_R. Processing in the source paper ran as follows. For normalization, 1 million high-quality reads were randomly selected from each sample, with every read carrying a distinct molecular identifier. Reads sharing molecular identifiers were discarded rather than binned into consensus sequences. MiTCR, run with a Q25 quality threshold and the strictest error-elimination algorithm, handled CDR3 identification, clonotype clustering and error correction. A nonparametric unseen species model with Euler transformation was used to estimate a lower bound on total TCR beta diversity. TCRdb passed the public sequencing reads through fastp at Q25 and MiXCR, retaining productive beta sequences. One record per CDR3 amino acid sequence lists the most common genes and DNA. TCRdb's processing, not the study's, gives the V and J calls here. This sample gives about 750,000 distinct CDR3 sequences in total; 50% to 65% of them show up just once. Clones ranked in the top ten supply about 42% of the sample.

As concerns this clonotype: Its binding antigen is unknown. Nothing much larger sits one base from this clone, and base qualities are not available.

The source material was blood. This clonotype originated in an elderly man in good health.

The sequenced DNA is TGCGCCAGCAGCCCCACCCTGGGGGGTTACGAGCAGTACTTC. Translated, this is CASSPTLGGYEQYF. The chain joins TRBV4-1 to TRBJ2-7; a weak D assignment points to TRBD2 (6 bases agree). V loses 4 bases, J loses 4 bases, and the germline ends lie 14 bases apart. In the germline V gene, CDR1 corresponds to MGHRA and CDR2 to YSYEKL. The CDR3 has 14 amino acids, counting the end cysteine and phenylalanine. The kept DNA is CDR3 alone, 42 bases in frame from the first base.